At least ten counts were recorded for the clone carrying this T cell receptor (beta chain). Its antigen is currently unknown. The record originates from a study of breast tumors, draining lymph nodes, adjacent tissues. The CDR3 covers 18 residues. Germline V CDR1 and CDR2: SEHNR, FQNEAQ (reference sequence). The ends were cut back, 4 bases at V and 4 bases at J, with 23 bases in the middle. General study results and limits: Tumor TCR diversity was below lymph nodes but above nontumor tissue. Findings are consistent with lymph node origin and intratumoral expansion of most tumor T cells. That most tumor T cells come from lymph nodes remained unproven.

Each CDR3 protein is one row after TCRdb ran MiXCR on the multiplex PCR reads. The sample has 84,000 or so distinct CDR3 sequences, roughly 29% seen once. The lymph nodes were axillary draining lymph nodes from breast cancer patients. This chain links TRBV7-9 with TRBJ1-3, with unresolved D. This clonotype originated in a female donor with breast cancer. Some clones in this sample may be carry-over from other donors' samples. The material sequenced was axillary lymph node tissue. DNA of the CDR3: TGTGCCAGCAGCTCGACCGTGACTCGCGCTCAAGCCGGAAACACCATATATTTT. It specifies CASSSTVTRAQAGNTIYF.